The clone carrying this T cell receptor beta chain was recorded at least ten times. These data originate in a study of T-cell reconstitution after alpha-beta-depleted transplantation in children. The germline V gene has CDR1 DFQATT and CDR2 SNEGSKA (reference sequence). There are 14 residues in the CDR3. J was trimmed by 6 bases and V by 5 bases; bases with no gene match: 8. Library preparation (for TCRbeta) was performed with unique molecular identifiers. TCRdb itself ran the PCR reads through MiXCR, one entry per CDR3 protein. The sample holds approximately 400,000 distinct CDR3 sequences, 9.5% to 13% seen once.

The chain couples TRBV20-1 to TRBJ1-5; 9 nucleotides agree with TRBD1. The source is a human donor who donated a stem cell graft to a child with acute myeloid leukemia. The sequencing used PBMCs from the stem cell graft donor, collected from the stem cell graft. CDR3 nucleotides: TGCAGTGCTTTACAGGGGGCGACAGGTCAGCCCCAGCATTTT. This gives the protein CSALQGATGQPQHF.